This T cell receptor beta chain was captured in a study of HIV-infected patients and healthy controls. Reverse transcription used approximately 500 ng RNA and constant-region primers for alpha and beta. Each of the alpha and beta chains got its own library through chain-specific third strand synthesis with indices. TCRdb analysed the 5' RACE reads with MiXCR anew, one entry per CDR3 protein. The sample consists of more than 9,500 distinct CDR3 sequences, around 9% of them appearing once. This clonotype was seen at least ten times. The CDR3 contains 15 residues. Trimming left V 5 bases short and J 6 bases short, with 16 bases between. Germline lookup yields CDR1 SGHAT and CDR2 FQDESV (reference sequence). Whole blood was used without fractionation, so all unsorted peripheral T cells were included.

The chain recombines TRBV11-1 with TRBJ2-2; D might be TRBD1 or TRBD2, each matching 5 bases. This TCR was recovered from an adult with HIV infection. The donor label of this sample is uncertain. The sequenced sample was blood, obtained before antiretroviral therapy. The CDR3 DNA follows: TGTGCCAGCAGCAATTCAGGGACCCTATCCGGGGAGCTGTTTTTT. Translating gives CASSNSGTLSGELFF.